The subject of this entry is one T cell receptor beta chain. Original processing notes: Researchers report that nucleated cell counts were estimated from reference gene primer amplification. Method: immunoSEQ multiplex PCR; TCRdb's copy keeps in-frame clones and lacks some. That table supplies the V and J calls and clone size; D and trimming were determined from the DNA. This sample has about 190,000 clones; approximately 80% occur once, and the top ten carry approximately 15%. The data were obtained in a study of blood T cell repertoires in COVID-19. Background on the study: Acute and convalescent COVID-19 samples came from the United States, Italy and Spain. PBMCs, B-cell-depleted T cells, or T cells were the source of the cDNA or gDNA that made up the material.

Trimming removed 3 bases from V and 0 bases from J, with 16 bases in between. The CDR3 has 17 residues. Germline loops: CDR1 SGHAT, CDR2 FQNNGV. J is TRBJ2-3 and V is TRBV11-2, with a possible D match to TRBD2 (5 bases). What was sequenced was peripheral blood. The sequence was obtained from a man aged 50 or older who had recovered from COVID-19. CDR3 in DNA: TGTGCCAGCAGCTTGTTTAGGTGGGAGAGTAGCACAGATACGCAGTATTTT. It specifies CASSLFRWESSTDTQYF.